A selection of T cell receptor beta chains follows, all from one sample in a study of T-cell reconstitution after alpha-beta-depleted transplantation in children. MiXCR, run by TCRdb on the PCR reads, gives a single entry per CDR3 protein. This table has 700,000 to 850,000 distinct CDR3 sequences, roughly 15% appearing once. The specimen comprised PBMCs, mostly from graft donor cells, sampled 360 days after TCRalphabeta/CD19-depleted stem cell transplant. The origin of the receptors is a male patient aged 10 to 17 who had a stem cell transplant for acute lymphoblastic leukemia, so the T cells may come from the graft donor. The CDR3 runs from the conserved cysteine through the conserved F or W. D genes are given only for firm matches. Rows give clone size only sometimes, using once, few, many, or a class for an expanded clone.

clone_size j_call v_call d_call cdr3_aa cdr3_nt
NA TRBJ2-7 TRBV24-1 NA CATSPGGGRRSYEQYF TGTGCCACCAGTCCCGGGGGCGGGCGACGCTCCTACGAGCAGTACTTC
few TRBJ2-2 TRBV18 TRBD1 CASTRDGQGGTGELFF TGTGCCAGCACACGAGACGGACAGGGCGGGACCGGGGAGCTGTTTTTT
few TRBJ2-2 TRBV5-6 NA CASSLGGSRTGELFF TGTGCCAGCAGCTTGGGGGGGAGCAGAACCGGGGAGCTGTTTTTT
many TRBJ2-3 TRBV12-3/TRBV12-4 NA CASSLYGTDTQYF TGTGCCAGCAGTTTATACGGCACAGATACGCAGTATTTT
NA TRBJ1-2 TRBV2 NA CASSEEVNYGYTF TGTGCCAGCAGTGAAGAGGTGAACTATGGCTACACCTTC
NA TRBJ2-7 TRBV20-1 NA CSARDFRTASYEQYF TGCAGTGCTAGAGATTTCCGGACGGCATCCTACGAGCAGTACTTC
NA TRBJ2-7 TRBV21-1 NA CASSKATGEKAGGKGEQYF TGTGCCAGCAGCAAAGCGACAGGGGAAAAAGCGGGGGGGAAAGGGGAGCAGTACTTC
many TRBJ2-3 TRBV28 NA CASSLPSASTDTQYF TGTGCCAGCAGTTTGCCTAGCGCTAGCACAGATACGCAGTATTTT
NA TRBJ1-2 TRBV4-1 NA CASSHRDTDSYGYTF TGCGCCAGCAGCCACCGGGACACCGACTCCTATGGCTACACCTTC
NA TRBJ1-1 TRBV29-1 TRBD1 CSVEVRTGGVNTEAFF TGCAGCGTTGAAGTCCGGACAGGGGGGGTGAACACTGAAGCTTTCTTT
NA TRBJ2-5 TRBV12-3/TRBV12-4 NA CASSFSGGFYQETQYF TGTGCCAGCAGTTTTTCCGGCGGGTTTTACCAAGAGACCCAGTACTTC
few TRBJ1-2 TRBV11-1 TRBD1 CASSLVLNRDREGNYGYTF TGTGCCAGCAGCTTAGTTCTAAACCGGGACAGGGAGGGAAACTATGGCTACACCTTC
many TRBJ2-7 TRBV4-1 TRBD1 CASSPSTGTDYYEQYF TGCGCCAGCAGCCCTAGCACCGGGACAGATTACTACGAGCAGTACTTC
many TRBJ2-1 TRBV5-1 TRBD2 CASSSFTSGRPEQFF TGCGCCAGCAGCTCGTTTACTAGCGGGAGGCCTGAGCAGTTCTTC
NA TRBJ2-4 TRBV15 TRBD1 CATSRAKTGAQYF TGTGCCACCAGCAGAGCTAAAACAGGGGCTCAGTACTTC
NA TRBJ1-3 TRBV28 TRBD1 CACSVQGVGNTIYF TGTGCCTGCAGCGTGCAGGGGGTTGGAAACACCATATATTTT
few TRBJ2-7 TRBV15 NA CATQPGHRYEQYF TGTGCCACGCAGCCGGGACACCGGTACGAGCAGTACTTC
NA TRBJ2-1 TRBV5-5 TRBD2 CASSFWTSGMFSYNEQFF TGTGCCAGCAGCTTTTGGACTAGCGGGATGTTCTCCTACAATGAGCAGTTCTTC
many TRBJ1-5 TRBV19 NA CASSIPRSVVKPQHF TGTGCCAGTAGTATCCCCCGGTCCGTCGTTAAGCCCCAGCATTTT
few TRBJ2-2 TRBV5-1 TRBD2 CARSGTAKMILAGASGELFF TGCGCCAGAAGCGGGACAGCGAAGATGATACTAGCGGGAGCGAGCGGGGAGCTGTTTTTT
NA TRBJ2-1 TRBV7-9 TRBD2 CASSQRSGRVYNEQFF TGTGCCAGCAGCCAACGGAGCGGGAGGGTCTACAATGAGCAGTTCTTC
few TRBJ2-4 TRBV6-4 NA CASSYGSMPGLNIQYF TGTGCCAGCAGTTACGGCAGCATGCCCGGGCTAAACATTCAGTACTTC
once TRBJ2-1 TRBV5-1 NA CASSLGGQSSFYNEQFF TGCGCCAGCAGCTTGGGTGGACAGTCCTCGTTCTACAATGAGCAGTTCTTC
few TRBJ2-3 TRBV5-1 NA CASSLGMGDTQYF TGCGCCAGCAGCTTGGGCATGGGGGATACGCAGTATTTT
NA TRBJ2-3 TRBV9 TRBD2 CASSALFSGRGTDTQYF TGTGCCAGCAGCGCGCTCTTTAGCGGGAGGGGCACAGATACGCAGTATTTT
many TRBJ2-7 TRBV20-1 TRBD1 CADRRGYEQYF TGCGCGGACAGGAGAGGCTACGAGCAGTACTTC
few TRBJ2-7 TRBV20-1 NA CSARTDPLYEQYF TGCAGTGCTAGGACAGATCCACTCTACGAGCAGTACTTC
NA TRBJ2-2 TRBV7-3 NA CASSLSEVAGELFF TGTGCCAGCAGCTTAAGTGAAGTGGCCGGGGAGCTGTTTTTT
few TRBJ2-5 TRBV4-1 TRBD2 CASSQPPGLARDQETQYF TGCGCCAGCAGCCAACCCCCGGGACTAGCTCGGGACCAAGAGACCCAGTACTTC
few TRBJ2-3 TRBV7-2 NA CASSLDEITDTQYF TGTGCCAGCAGCTTAGACGAAATCACAGATACGCAGTATTTT
NA TRBJ2-3 TRBV3-1 TRBD2 CASSQDHFGLAGNTQYF TGTGCCAGCAGCCAAGATCATTTCGGACTAGCGGGGAATACGCAGTATTTT
few TRBJ2-3 TRBV7-2 TRBD2 CASSRVLAGTDTQYF TGTGCCAGCAGCAGAGTACTAGCGGGCACAGATACGCAGTATTTT
NA TRBJ2-1 TRBV20-1 NA CSARLPTSSYNEQFF TGCAGTGCCAGGCTGCCCACTAGCTCCTACAATGAGCAGTTCTTC
NA TRBJ2-1 TRBV12-3/TRBV12-4 NA CASRVFVDEQFF TGTGCCAGCAGGGTATTCGTGGATGAGCAGTTCTTC
NA TRBJ1-2 TRBV14 NA CASSQTFGHNYGYTF TGTGCCAGCAGCCAAACTTTTGGCCACAACTATGGCTACACCTTC
many TRBJ2-1 TRBV7-9 TRBD2 CASASELAGPYNEQFF TGTGCCAGCGCCTCTGAGTTAGCGGGCCCATACAATGAGCAGTTCTTC
few TRBJ1-5 TRBV19 NA CASSISPGLGRQPQHF TGTGCCAGTAGTATATCCCCCGGGTTGGGTCGTCAGCCCCAGCATTTT
NA TRBJ2-1 TRBV9 NA CASSGPDAKGLSYYNEQFF TGTGCCAGCAGCGGGCCCGACGCAAAGGGACTCTCGTACTACAATGAGCAGTTCTTC
NA TRBJ2-1 TRBV25-1 TRBD1 CASTPGQGIPNEQFF TGTGCCAGCACCCCGGGACAGGGGATCCCAAATGAGCAGTTCTTC
NA TRBJ2-7 TRBV18 NA CASSPSVRDAYEQYF TGTGCCAGCTCACCTAGCGTCAGGGACGCCTACGAGCAGTACTTC
NA TRBJ1-1 TRBV7-9 TRBD1 CASSSEPGGSTEAFF TGTGCCAGCAGCTCTGAGCCAGGGGGTAGCACTGAAGCTTTCTTT
few TRBJ2-7 TRBV27 TRBD1 CASRRDRGPLSYEQYF TGTGCCAGCAGGCGGGACAGGGGGCCCCTCTCCTACGAGCAGTACTTC
NA TRBJ2-7 TRBV7-9 TRBD1 CASSSHNRGLSYEQYF TGTGCCAGCAGCTCGCACAACAGGGGGCTCTCCTACGAGCAGTACTTC
few TRBJ1-2 TRBV29-1 NA CFAQAGDGYTF TGCTTTGCACAGGCCGGAGATGGCTACACCTTC
NA TRBJ2-1 TRBV9 NA CASSVARDTYNEQFF TGTGCCAGCAGCGTAGCTCGGGACACCTACAATGAGCAGTTCTTC
few TRBJ2-3 TRBV5-1 NA CASSLTTEVKYF TGCGCCAGCAGCCTCACTACTGAGGTGAAGTATTTT
NA TRBJ2-3 TRBV12-3/TRBV12-4 NA CASSYGAVTTDTQYF TGTGCCAGCAGTTATGGGGCGGTTACCACAGATACGCAGTATTTT
few TRBJ2-1 TRBV9 NA CASSVGNLNNEQFF TGTGCCAGCAGCGTAGGGAATTTGAACAATGAGCAGTTCTTC
once TRBJ1-5 TRBV7-9 NA CASSSDRFLSNQPQHF TGTGCCAGCAGCTCAGACAGGTTCCTTAGCAATCAGCCCCAGCATTTT
many TRBJ1-1 TRBV13 NA CASSLTNTEAFF TGTGCCAGCAGCTTGACGAACACTGAAGCTTTCTTT
few TRBJ2-7 TRBV4-2 NA CASSQLGVTRNSYEQYF TGTGCCAGCAGCCAGCTCGGCGTCACTAGAAACTCCTACGAGCAGTACTTC